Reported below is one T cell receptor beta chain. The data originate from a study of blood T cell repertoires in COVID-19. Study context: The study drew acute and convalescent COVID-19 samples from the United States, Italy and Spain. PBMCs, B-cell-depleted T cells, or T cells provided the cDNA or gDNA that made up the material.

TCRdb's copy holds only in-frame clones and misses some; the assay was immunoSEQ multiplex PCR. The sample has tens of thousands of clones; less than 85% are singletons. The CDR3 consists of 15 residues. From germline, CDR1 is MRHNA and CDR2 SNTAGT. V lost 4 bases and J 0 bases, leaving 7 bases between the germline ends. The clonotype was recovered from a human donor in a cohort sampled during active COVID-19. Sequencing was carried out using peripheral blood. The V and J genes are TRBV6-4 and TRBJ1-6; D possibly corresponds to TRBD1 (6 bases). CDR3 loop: CASSADSSYNSPLHF. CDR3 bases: TGTGCCAGCAGTGCGGACAGCTCCTATAATTCACCCCTCCACTTT.